These T cell receptor beta chains were read from a single sample in a study of vaccination and CD4 T cells after COVID-19. From the PCR reads, TCRdb called clonotypes with MiXCR, one entry per CDR3 protein. The sample records about 12,000 distinct CDR3 sequences, around 60% being singletons. Antigens for these TCRs are unknown. Material for sequencing was CD4+ T cells from blood, cultured in vitro. The source of these receptors is a human donor who had recovered from COVID-19. CDR3s include the opening cysteine and the closing phenylalanine or tryptophan.

v_gene,j_gene,CDR3aa
TRBV7-9,TRBJ1-1,CASSYDRWDTEAFF
TRBV10-3,TRBJ2-7,CARPDPFSGTPYEQYF
TRBV6-2/TRBV6-3,TRBJ2-7,CASSAGPGATYEQYF
TRBV11-1,TRBJ2-7,CASSSGRFSYEQYF
TRBV7-9,TRBJ1-1,CASSARGTGDTEAFF
TRBV20-1,TRBJ1-1,CSASYLPSTPVNTEAFF
TRBV12-5,TRBJ1-1,CASGLNAAFF
TRBV6-2/TRBV6-3,TRBJ1-2,CASNRAISYGYTF
TRBV7-2,TRBJ2-3,CASSGLAGYDTQYF
TRBV7-2,TRBJ2-6,CASSSQGPGANVLTF
TRBV7-8,TRBJ2-7,CASSLAQGEGSYEQYF
TRBV30,TRBJ1-5,CAWSVRARGAQHF
TRBV19,TRBJ2-3,CASSHRVSTDTQYF
TRBV20-1,TRBJ2-1,CSAIAGVSAYNEQFF
TRBV6-5,TRBJ2-1,CASSYRGDEQFF
TRBV12-3/TRBV12-4,TRBJ2-7,CASSFRVTYEQYF
TRBV28,TRBJ1-1,CASSSQDRLNTEAFF
TRBV12-5,TRBJ1-2,CASGLHDRGRRGYTF
TRBV6-5,TRBJ1-2,CASSYGDGGYTF
TRBV19,TRBJ1-2,CASNWDRGRGYGYTF
TRBV28,TRBJ2-5,CASSLSRGTQYF
TRBV21-1,TRBJ1-2,CASSKEGGTEPNYGYTF
TRBV15,TRBJ1-1,CATSREELDRAAFF
TRBV18,TRBJ1-6,CASSTDRAVESPLHF
TRBV2,TRBJ1-3,CASRGSTGRNTIYF
TRBV28,TRBJ2-7,CASSSRTMRTSERSEQYF
TRBV19,TRBJ1-6,CASSITGVDSPLHF
TRBV7-2,TRBJ1-2,CASSLRAGVGGYTF
TRBV25-1,TRBJ1-2,CASSARGSVYGYTF
TRBV20-1,TRBJ1-5,CSARTGIDQPQHF
TRBV6-1,TRBJ1-6,CASRRTAGTTLHF
TRBV6-2/TRBV6-3,TRBJ1-3,CASSSGTGADSGNTIYF
TRBV6-1,TRBJ1-5,CASTTTGGGSNQPQHF
TRBV6-1,TRBJ2-1,CASSRHNEQFF
TRBV6-2/TRBV6-3,TRBJ1-5,CASSPIRHPNPGTQHF
TRBV20-1,TRBJ1-1,CSGDRGGTEAFF
TRBV20-1,TRBJ2-1,CSATGTSGRNEQFF
TRBV19,TRBJ2-7,CASSIAYGGSYEQYF
TRBV20-1,TRBJ2-5,CSATDMVNQETQYF
TRBV20-1,TRBJ2-3,CSARDRRVIADTQYF
TRBV19,TRBJ2-2,CASTIRGGTGELFF
TRBV11-3,TRBJ1-1,CASSLDRRSRGTEAFF
TRBV19,TRBJ1-5,CASSSNRGGGAPQHF
TRBV7-2,TRBJ2-5,CASKYSSSQETQYF
TRBV2,TRBJ2-7,CASTEADIPTYEQYF
TRBV7-2,TRBJ1-3,CASSSSDRRPSGNTIYF
TRBV7-9,TRBJ1-4,CASSFRARGREKLFF
TRBV2,TRBJ1-6,CASNYVVGSPLHF
TRBV30,TRBJ1-1,CAWSDGSYKTEAFF
TRBV2,TRBJ2-6,CASSLQGGSSYGANVLTF
TRBV28,TRBJ1-5,CASRRTGMGNQPQHF
TRBV7-6,TRBJ1-5,CASSSTGTNQPQHF
TRBV24-1,TRBJ2-1,CATSDLPRRNNEQFF
TRBV12-3/TRBV12-4,TRBJ2-2,CASRGAAYTGELFF
TRBV24-1,TRBJ1-5,CATSDSGTGPNKQPQHF